The source of this T cell receptor (beta chain) is a study of shared clonotypes between healthy human individuals. The data were produced by immunoSEQ multiplex PCR, yet TCRdb's version contains in-frame clones alone and is incomplete. This table has about 680,000 clones, around three quarters appearing once. The specimen was memory CD4+ T cells sorted from blood. Subset in this sample: CD45RA-negative fraction. This clonotype was obtained from a woman in her thirties in good health.

CDR3 sequence reads: CASSLGGGRAEAFF. Written as DNA, the CDR3 is TGCGCCAGCAGCCTGGGCGGGGGGCGAGCTGAAGCTTTCTTT. The chain links TRBV5-1 to TRBJ1-1; D is perhaps TRBD1 (6 bases). CDR3 size: 14 residues. Germline CDR1 and CDR2: SGHRS and YFSETQ. Trimming took 4 bases from V and 6 from J, leaving 16 bases between them.